Below, 22 T cell receptor beta chains from the same sample are listed, as sequenced in a study of T-cell reconstitution after alpha-beta-depleted transplantation in children. For TCRbeta, the library was prepared with unique molecular identifiers. Via MiXCR, TCRdb re-called the PCR reads, giving one row per CDR3 protein. The data show over 85,000 distinct CDR3 sequences, with roughly 7.1% seen just once and less than 20% held by the top ten. The sequences come from PBMCs, collected before TCRalphabeta/CD19-depleted stem cell transplant. These receptor sequences come from a boy younger than 10 with acute lymphoblastic leukemia, due to receive a stem cell transplant.

The chain carries TRBV6-2 or TRBV6-3 and TRBJ1-4; D not certain. This CDR3 has 17 residues. The V gene's germline CDR1 is MNHEY and CDR2 SVGEGT. V lost 0 bases to trimming and J lost 8 bases, with 19 bases between them. CDR3: CASSYSCLPEMQEKLFF. The CDR3 DNA sequence: TGTGCCAGCAGTTACTCGTGTCTGCCGGAGATGCAAGAAAAACTGTTTTTT.

The rearrangement links TRBV6-1 to TRBJ2-2; D possibly matches TRBD1 or TRBD2 (5 bases each). This CDR3 comprises 17 residues. The germline gives CDR1 MNHNS, CDR2 SASEGT. V lost 6 bases, J lost 1 base, and 18 bases lay in between. CDR3 amino acids: CASRPPGPSLNTGELFF. The CDR3 DNA reads TGTGCCAGCAGACCTCCGGGACCCTCTCTGAACACCGGGGAGCTGTTTTTT.

The table lists this clonotype with many counts. The rearrangement joins TRBV10-3 to TRBJ2-5; the D is unclear. The CDR3 is 14 residues long. CDR1 ENHRY and CDR2 SYGVKD come from the germline V gene. Deletions cut 8 bases from V and 3 bases from J, with 16 bases between. The CDR3 DNA reads TGTGCCATCGGACGAGGCGCCCCCGAAGAGACCCAGTACTTC. Its protein product is CAIGRGAPEETQYF.

The genes are TRBV7-6 and TRBJ1-2; D not resolved. Trimming pared 5 bases from V and 4 bases from J, leaving 8 bases between. Germline loops: CDR1 SGHVS, CDR2 FNYEAQ. This CDR3 has 12 amino acids. CDR3: CASSAYSYGYTF. CDR3 nucleotides: TGTGCCAGCAGCGCTTACAGCTATGGCTACACCTTC.

At least ten counts were recorded for this clonotype. This chain uses TRBV5-1 with TRBJ2-3, with 12 bases fitting TRBD2. Trimming cost V 4 bases and J 4 bases; bases outside gene matches: 7. CDR3 length: 16 amino acids. CDR1 SGHRS and CDR2 YFSETQ come from the germline V gene. The CDR3 reads CASSATSGGGADTQYF. The DNA for the CDR3 is TGCGCCAGCAGCGCGACTAGCGGGGGCGGGGCAGATACGCAGTATTTT.

This clonotype was observed at least ten times. This sequence joins TRBV24-1 and TRBJ1-6; 11 bases fit TRBD1. The CDR3 has 18 residues. The V segment lost 4 bases and the J segment 9 bases; nucleotides outside the gene matches: 13. CDR1 is KGHDR and CDR2 is SFDVKD in the germline V gene. The CDR3 region is CATSDSDRGLRYGSPLHF. CDR3 coding DNA: TGTGCCACCAGTGACTCGGACAGGGGGCTCAGGTACGGTTCACCCCTCCACTTT.

CDR3 loop: CASRSGVGAYEEQFF. CDR3 coding DNA: TGTGCCAGCAGGTCGGGCGTGGGGGCATATGAGGAGCAGTTCTTC. V gene TRBV2 combines with J gene TRBJ2-1, with D possibly TRBD1 on 6 matching bases. Trimming took off 6 bases at V and 10 bases at J, with 22 bases between the two ends. There are 15 residues in the CDR3. Germline CDR1 is SNHLY and CDR2 is FYNNEI.

Only a few counts were recorded for this clonotype. DNA of the CDR3: TGTGCCAGCAGTCTAAGGGGGCCCCATGGCTACACCTTC. Its protein is CASSLRGPHGYTF. V usage is TRBV6-1 and J usage is TRBJ1-2; 7 bases line up with TRBD1. J was trimmed by 6 bases and V by 5 bases; bases with no gene match: 6. CDR1 is MNHNS and CDR2 is SASEGT in the germline V gene. The CDR3 has 13 amino acids.

Ten or more counts support this clonotype. V usage is TRBV20-1 and J usage is TRBJ2-7; D is perhaps TRBD2 (6 bases). The CDR3 is 14 amino acids. Germline lookup yields CDR1 DFQATT and CDR2 SNEGSKA (reference sequence). V lost 0 bases to trimming and J lost 2 bases, with 11 bases between them. For the CDR3, the DNA is TGCAGTGCTAGAGATTGGGAGGTCCCCTACGAGCAGTACTTC. Translating gives CSARDWEVPYEQYF.

This clonotype was seen only a few times. This chain connects TRBV28 to TRBJ1-1; TRBD1 matches 7 bases. Per the germline V gene, CDR1 is MDHEN and CDR2 is SYDVKM. The CDR3 spans 16 residues. The V gene end was trimmed by 3 bases and the J gene end by 2 bases; junction bases not matched to a gene: 9. The CDR3 here is CASSLMEGAGNTEAFF. The CDR3 DNA sequence: TGTGCCAGCAGTTTGATGGAGGGGGCGGGAAACACTGAAGCTTTCTTT.

This clonotype has ten or more counts. This rearrangement joins TRBV12-3 or TRBV12-4 to TRBJ2-3, with D possibly TRBD2 on 7 matching bases. This CDR3 region has 16 residues. V gave up 8 bases and J gave up 1 base, with 19 bases separating them. This chain's CDR3 is CASEVPGGRGTDTQYF. The CDR3 nucleotides read TGTGCCAGCGAGGTTCCGGGGGGCCGGGGCACAGATACGCAGTATTTT.

This clonotype turned up a few times. CDR3 sequence: CATSRDGAVNEKLFF. CDR3 bases: TGTGCCACCAGCAGAGATGGGGCAGTTAATGAAAAACTGTTTTTT. The genes are TRBV15 and TRBJ1-4; perhaps TRBD1 as D (5 bases). This CDR3 contains 15 residues. The ends were cut back, 0 bases at V and 4 bases at J, with 9 bases in the middle. Germline V gene data show CDR1 as LNHNV and CDR2 as YYDKDF (reference sequence).

This clonotype was seen repeatedly, ten times or more. This sequence joins TRBV11-2 and TRBJ2-1, with D perhaps matching TRBD2 (6 bases). Trimming removed 0 bases from V and 4 bases from J, with 10 bases in between. Germline loops: CDR1 SGHAT, CDR2 FQNNGV. The CDR3 has 15 amino acids. The DNA of the CDR3 is TGTGCCAGCAGCTTAGATGCGGGATCGTACAATGAGCAGTTCTTC. Translating it yields CASSLDAGSYNEQFF.

This clonotype showed up many times. The V gene is TRBV18, the J gene TRBJ2-1; 9 bases fit TRBD1. The CDR3 consists of 13 residues. The germline V gene encodes CDR1 KGHSH and CDR2 LQKENI. V lost 5 bases, J lost 6 bases, and 2 bases stayed unmatched. CDR3 DNA sequence: TGTGCCAGCTCATCACAGGGGGCCAATGAGCAGTTCTTC. Translated, it gives CASSSQGANEQFF.

The genes are TRBV7-9 and TRBJ1-2; maybe TRBD1 (6 bases). V was pared by 2 bases and J by 7 bases, with 8 bases between. This CDR3 contains 12 residues. Germline-derived CDR1 and CDR2 are SEHNR and FQNEAQ (reference sequence). The CDR3 DNA is TGTGCCAGCAGCTTAATACAGGGTGGCTACACCTTC. Residues: CASSLIQGGYTF.

This clonotype has ten or more counts. The chain combines TRBV20-1 with TRBJ1-1; 7 positions match TRBD1. Looked up from germline, CDR1 is DFQATT and CDR2 is SNEGSKA (reference sequence). The length of the CDR3 is 12 residues. V was pared by 4 bases and J by 4 bases, with 3 bases of the junction left unmatched. DNA of the CDR3: TGCAGTGCTACCCAGGGGGGCACTGAAGCTTTCTTT. Protein: CSATQGGTEAFF.

The V and J genes are TRBV29-1 and TRBJ2-7; TRBD2 matches 7 bases. This CDR3 has 12 residues. The junction had 10 bases not matched to a gene; V was cut back by 7 bases and J by 7 bases. Looked up from germline, CDR1 is SQVTM and CDR2 is ANQGSEA. The DNA for the CDR3 is TGCAGCGCCCACCCTGGGGGGGGAGAGCAGTACTTC. Translation gives CSAHPGGGEQYF.

The chain combines TRBV4-1 with TRBJ1-2, with D tentatively TRBD1 (5 bases). Trimming removed 0 bases at V and 4 bases at J, with 15 bases between. This CDR3 has 16 amino acids. Germline CDR1 and CDR2: MGHRA and YSYEKL. DNA of the CDR3: TGCGCCAGCAGCCAAGAGGCGGGACGGGGAACCTATGGCTACACCTTC. The encoded protein is CASSQEAGRGTYGYTF.

This clonotype was found many times. The chain recombines TRBV29-1 with TRBJ2-1; D is perhaps TRBD1 (6 bases). This CDR3 is 14 amino acids long. Germline V gives CDR1 SQVTM, CDR2 ANQGSEA. Trimming cost V 6 bases and J 6 bases, with 18 bases left between them. The CDR3 loop reads CSVRGGARVNEQFF. The CDR3 region has the DNA TGCAGCGTAAGAGGGGGAGCGAGGGTCAATGAGCAGTTCTTC.

This chain uses TRBV27 with TRBJ2-2; D possibly uses TRBD1 or TRBD2 (5 bases each). The CDR3 runs to 13 residues. Trimming took off 3 bases at V and 5 bases at J, with 7 bases between the two ends. Germline V gives CDR1 MNHEY, CDR2 SMNVEV (reference sequence). The chain's CDR3 is CASSFWGTGELFF. In DNA form, the CDR3 reads TGTGCCAGCAGTTTTTGGGGGACCGGGGAGCTGTTTTTT.

This clonotype has just a few counts. This chain joins TRBV5-6 and TRBJ2-2, with D perhaps matching TRBD1 (6 bases). Germline CDR1 and CDR2: SGHDT and YYEEEE. Trimming took 5 bases from V and 4 from J, leaving 9 bases between them. The length of the CDR3 is 13 residues. The CDR3 here is CASSRTVTGELFF. The CDR3, as DNA: TGTGCCAGCAGTAGGACAGTCACCGGGGAGCTGTTTTTT.

The chain links TRBV7-2 to TRBJ2-5; D not certain. V was clipped by 5 bases and J by 9 bases, with 16 bases between them. This CDR3 contains 13 residues. Germline V gives CDR1 SGHTA, CDR2 FQGNSA. CDR3 nucleotides: TGTGCCAGCAGCCTAGGGCCACTCTCGGCCCAGTACTTC. This encodes CASSLGPLSAQYF.